Presented here are 11 T cell receptor beta chains from one specimen sequenced in a study of T cell repertoires in cytomegalovirus infection. TCRdb used MiXCR to reprocess the reads, holding one entry per CDR3 protein. The data show approximately 76,000 distinct CDR3 sequences, roughly a quarter seen once. What these receptors recognize is not known. The sample in question was CD8+ T cells from cultured PBMCs, obtained from culture after CMV antigen stimulation. The receptor set was obtained from a human donor in good health (CMV status not recorded). Some clones in this sample may be carry-over from other donors' samples.

V usage is TRBV6-2 or TRBV6-3 and J usage is TRBJ2-7; D remains unclear. In germline, CDR1 is MNHEY, CDR2 SVGEGT. CDR3 length: 12 amino acids. V was clipped by 3 bases and J by 6 bases, with 9 bases between them. The CDR3 region is CASSYWSGEQYF. CDR3 DNA: TGTGCCAGCAGTTATTGGTCCGGCGAGCAGTACTTC.

This clonotype was recorded at least ten times. The chain carries TRBV4-3 and TRBJ1-5; D gene ambiguous. Looked up from germline, CDR1 is LGHNA and CDR2 is YSLEER. V was cut by 1 base and J by 4 bases, with 11 bases left in between. This CDR3 comprises 15 residues. CDR3 bases: TGCGCCAGCAGCCAAGGTGAGGGTGGGAATCAGCCCCAGCATTTT. It is translated as CASSQGEGGNQPQHF.

This clonotype has only a few counts. The chain joins TRBV6-8 to TRBJ2-7; 7 bases line up with TRBD1. V gave up 6 bases and J gave up 0 bases; unmatched junction bases: 8. The CDR3 length is 15 residues. Per germline, CDR1 MNHGY and CDR2 SAAAGT. The CDR3 DNA reads TGTGCCAGCAGCGATCGACAGGGCCTCTCCTACGAGCAGTACTTC. Encoded protein: CASSDRQGLSYEQYF.

This chain links TRBV6-4 with TRBJ2-3, with D perhaps TRBD1 or TRBD2 (5 bases each). Germline values: CDR1 MRHNA, CDR2 SNTAGT. Trimming pared 3 bases from V and 0 bases from J, leaving 10 bases between. The CDR3 is 15 amino acids. The DNA of the CDR3 is TGTGCCAGCAGTGAGATGGGGGATAGCACAGATACGCAGTATTTT. Translating gives CASSEMGDSTDTQYF.

This clonotype was counted once. The rearrangement joins TRBV27 to TRBJ2-5, with 9 bases that match TRBD1. Germline V gene data show CDR1 as MNHEY and CDR2 as SMNVEV (reference sequence). This CDR3 comprises 15 residues. Losses at the gene ends were 5 bases for V and 4 bases for J; bases not matched to a gene: 8. The CDR3: CASSQTGGWGETQYF. The CDR3 DNA reads as TGTGCCAGCAGTCAGACAGGGGGTTGGGGAGAGACCCAGTACTTC.

Here the CDR3 reads CASSTNRGLNTEAFF. The CDR3 nucleotides read TGTGCCAGTAGTACCAACAGGGGACTGAACACTGAAGCTTTCTTT. The chain has TRBV19 and TRBJ1-1, with TRBD1 identical over 7 bases. The CDR3 runs to 15 residues. With V trimmed by 4 bases and J by 0 bases, 5 bases remained unmatched. CDR1 and CDR2 from the germline V gene are LNHDA and SQIVND (reference sequence).

The chain links TRBV6-5 to TRBJ2-1, with 11 bases aligning to TRBD2. The V gene end was trimmed by 6 bases and the J gene end by 6 bases; junction bases not matched to a gene: 7. Germline values: CDR1 MNHEY, CDR2 SVGAGI. This CDR3 comprises 15 residues. The CDR3 nucleotides read TGTGCCAGCAGCGCTATAGCGGGAGGGGGCAATGAGCAGTTCTTC. It specifies CASSAIAGGGNEQFF.

This clonotype occurred many times. This CDR3 is CASNGQAPGYTF. The DNA for the CDR3 is TGTGCCAGTAATGGCCAAGCGCCTGGCTACACCTTC. V gene TRBV19 combines with J gene TRBJ1-2; D ambiguous. V lost 7 bases and J 7 bases, leaving 13 bases between the germline ends. In germline, CDR1 is LNHDA, CDR2 SQIVND (reference sequence). The length of the CDR3 is 12 residues.

This clonotype was seen just once. A much larger clone differs by one base, so this may be a read error. The chain couples TRBV12-3 or TRBV12-4 to TRBJ1-6, with 7 bases lining up with TRBD1. CDR3 length: 17 amino acids. This chain's CDR3 is CASTGTAIGSNNSPLHF. The CDR3 DNA follows: TGTGCCAGCACCGGGACAGCGATCGGCTCCAATAATTCACCCCTCCACTTT.

This clonotype appeared a few times. The chain uses TRBV12-3 or TRBV12-4 and TRBJ2-7, with a tentative D call TRBD1 (5 bases). V gave up 0 bases and J gave up 6 bases, with 9 bases separating them. The CDR3 is made up of 13 amino acids. The CDR3 protein is CASSLADSSEQYF. Here the CDR3 DNA reads TGTGCCAGCAGTTTAGCCGACAGTTCCGAGCAGTACTTC.

This clonotype appeared a few times. The V call is TRBV30, the J call TRBJ1-2; 7 positions agree with TRBD1. The germline CDR1 and CDR2 sequences are GTSNPN and SVGIG (reference sequence). The CDR3 spans 14 residues. The ends lost 1 base at V and 1 base at J; junction bases unmatched: 3. CDR3 protein: CAWSDDRVNYGYTF. The CDR3 region has the DNA TGTGCCTGGAGTGACGACAGGGTTAACTATGGCTACACCTTC.